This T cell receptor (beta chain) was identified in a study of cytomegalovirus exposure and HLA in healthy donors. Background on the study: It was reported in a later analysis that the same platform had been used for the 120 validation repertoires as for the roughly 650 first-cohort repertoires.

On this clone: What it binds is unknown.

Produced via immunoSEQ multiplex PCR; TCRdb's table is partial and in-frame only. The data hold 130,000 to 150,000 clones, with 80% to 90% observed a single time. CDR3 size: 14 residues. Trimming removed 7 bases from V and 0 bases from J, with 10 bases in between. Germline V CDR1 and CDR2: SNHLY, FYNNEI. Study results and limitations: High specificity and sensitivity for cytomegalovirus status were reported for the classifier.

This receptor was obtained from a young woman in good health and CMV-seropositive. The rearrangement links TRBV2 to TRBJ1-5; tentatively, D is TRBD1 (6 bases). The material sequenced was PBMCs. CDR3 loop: CASNRDFSNQPQHF. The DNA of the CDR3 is TGTGCCAGCAACAGGGATTTTAGCAATCAGCCCCAGCATTTT. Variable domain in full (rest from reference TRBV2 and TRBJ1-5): EPEVTQTPSHQVTQMGQEVILRCVPISNHLYFYWYRQILGQKVEFLVSFYNNEISEKSEIFDDQFSVERPDGSNFTLKIRSTKLEDSAMYFCASNRDFSNQPQHFGDGTRLSIL.